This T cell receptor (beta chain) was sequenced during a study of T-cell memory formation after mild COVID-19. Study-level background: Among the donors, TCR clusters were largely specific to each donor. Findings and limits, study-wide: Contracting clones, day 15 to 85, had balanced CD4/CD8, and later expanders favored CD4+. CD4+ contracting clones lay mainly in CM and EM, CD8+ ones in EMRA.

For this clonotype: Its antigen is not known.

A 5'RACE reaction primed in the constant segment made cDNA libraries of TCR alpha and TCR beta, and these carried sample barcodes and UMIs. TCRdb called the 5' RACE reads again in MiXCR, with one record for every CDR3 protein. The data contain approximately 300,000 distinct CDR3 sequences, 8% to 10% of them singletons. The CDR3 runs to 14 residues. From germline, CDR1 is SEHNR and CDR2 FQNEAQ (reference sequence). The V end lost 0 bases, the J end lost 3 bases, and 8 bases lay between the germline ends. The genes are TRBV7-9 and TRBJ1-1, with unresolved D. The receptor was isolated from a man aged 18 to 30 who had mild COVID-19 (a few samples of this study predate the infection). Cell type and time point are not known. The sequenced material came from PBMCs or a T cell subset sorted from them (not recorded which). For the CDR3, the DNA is TGTGCCAGCAGCTTAGCGGTAGGCGACACTGAAGCTTTCTTT. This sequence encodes CASSLAVGDTEAFF.